The 10 T cell receptor beta chains given below trace back to one sample, sequenced in a study of regulatory T cells in long-lasting Graves disease. Stated time point: newly diagnosed GD, antithyroid drugs for less than 3 months. The TCR library was made from RNA that had been extracted from PBMCs in TRIzol. Building of the TCR beta libraries involved iRepertoire HTBI primers and Arm-PCR of CDR3 regions. MiXCR, run by TCRdb on the multiplex PCR reads, gives a single entry per CDR3 protein. The sample includes 320,000 or so distinct CDR3 sequences, roughly 18% of them seen just once. This material consisted of peripheral blood mononuclear cells (PBMCs), taken at new diagnosis, from a patient treated with antithyroid drugs. The receptors shown here come from a female donor with Graves disease.

This clonotype was counted at least ten times. The genes are TRBV14 and TRBJ1-1; D not certain. CDR1 and CDR2 from the germline V gene are SGHDN and FVKESK. V was clipped by 5 bases and J by 1 base, with 14 bases between them. The CDR3 loop spans 15 amino acids. The CDR3 DNA is TGTGCCAGCAGCTCGTACACCCCGGGGAACACTGAAGCTTTCTTT. Translation gives CASSSYTPGNTEAFF.

This rearrangement joins TRBV7-6 to TRBJ1-1; 7 bases agree with TRBD1. V trimming: 5 bases; J trimming: 4 bases; junction bases outside the gene matches: 4. The CDR3 consists of 13 residues. CDR1 is SGHVS, CDR2 FNYEAQ, per germline. In nucleotides, the CDR3 is TGTGCCAGCAGCCCATGGGACAGCACTGAAGCTTTCTTT. It codes for CASSPWDSTEAFF. The full variable domain, rest sourced from reference TRBV7-6 and TRBJ1-1, is GAGVSQSPRYKVTKRGQDVALRCDPISGHVSLYWYRQALGQGPEFLTYFNYEAQQDKSGLPNDRFSAERPEGSISTLTIQRTEQRDSAMYRCASSPWDSTEAFFGQGTRLTVV.

The chain combines TRBV20-1 with TRBJ2-1, with D perhaps matching TRBD1 (5 bases). The CDR3 is made up of 15 amino acids. Germline CDR1 DFQATT, CDR2 SNEGSKA (reference sequence). The V end was cut by 4 bases, the J end by 4 bases, with 17 bases between. CDR3 residues: CSANRPPPPYNEQFF. DNA for the CDR3: TGCAGTGCTAACAGGCCCCCCCCCCCTTACAATGAGCAGTTCTTC.

This clonotype was detected many times. V usage is TRBV12-3 or TRBV12-4 and J usage is TRBJ2-3, with TRBD2 matching over 7 bases. The V and J ends lost 5 bases and 5 bases, in that order; junction bases with no gene match: 7. The CDR3 consists of 14 residues. The CDR3 region is CASSGGPGGDTQYF. The CDR3 DNA follows: TGTGCCAGCAGTGGGGGTCCGGGGGGAGATACGCAGTATTTT.

This clonotype appeared many times. The V gene is TRBV24-1, the J gene TRBJ1-1; no definite D call. V shed 8 bases and J shed 1 base, with 13 bases lying between them. Per germline, CDR1 KGHDR and CDR2 SFDVKD. This CDR3 is 14 amino acids long. The CDR3 sequence: CATNIRARNTEAFF. Here the CDR3 DNA reads TGTGCCACCAACATCCGGGCGAGGAACACTGAAGCTTTCTTT.

This clonotype was observed many times. V is TRBV6-1 and J is TRBJ1-6, with 9 bases that match TRBD1. V was pared by 5 bases and J by 5 bases, with 1 base of the junction left unmatched. Germline CDR1 MNHNS, CDR2 SASEGT. The CDR3 has 14 residues. CDR3 sequence (DNA): TGTGCCAGCAGTACAGGGGGCGATAATTCACCCCTCCACTTT. Translation: CASSTGGDNSPLHF.

This clonotype was seen at least ten times. The CDR3 region is CAGRAGDFSYNEQFF. CDR3 nucleotide sequence: TGTGCCGGCCGAGCGGGGGACTTCTCCTACAATGAGCAGTTCTTC. The rearrangement uses TRBV7-9 and TRBJ2-1; 8 positions match TRBD2. The length of the CDR3 is 15 residues. CDR1 SEHNR and CDR2 FQNEAQ come from the germline V gene (reference sequence). With 11 bases clipped from V and 0 bases from J, the junction kept 9 bases outside the gene matches.

This clonotype appeared many times. The chain uses TRBV7-9 and TRBJ2-1, with 9 nucleotides matching TRBD2. The trim removed 5 bases at V and 9 bases at J, leaving 11 bases unmatched. Germline loops: CDR1 SEHNR, CDR2 FQNEAQ (reference sequence). The length of the CDR3 is 15 residues. The CDR3 reads CASSASGIGAGEQFF. The DNA of the CDR3 is TGTGCCAGCAGCGCTAGCGGGATAGGTGCTGGTGAGCAGTTCTTC.

This clonotype has ten or more counts. The J gene is TRBJ2-7, the V gene TRBV7-8, with a weak D call TRBD2 (6 bases). The CDR3 is 15 residues long. The V gene's germline CDR1 is SGHVS and CDR2 FQNEAQ. Trimming left V 5 bases short and J 4 bases short, with 18 bases between. The DNA of the CDR3 is TGTGCCAGCAGCCCCATGGGACTTCGACTGTACGAGCAGTACTTC. It is translated as CASSPMGLRLYEQYF.

This chain uses TRBV29-1 with TRBJ1-1; D unclear. The germline V gene has CDR1 SQVTM and CDR2 ANQGSEA. Trimming took 8 bases from V and 0 from J, leaving 7 bases between them. CDR3 size: 11 residues. The CDR3 region has the DNA TGCAGCATTAGAATGAACACTGAAGCTTTCTTT. Protein: CSIRMNTEAFF.